Listed here are 27 T cell receptor beta chains from one sample, sequenced in a study of blood T cells in healthy people across ages. Next came a second PCR, run for about 7 to 12 cycles, which used a sample-barcoded 5' primer along with a J-beta primer mix. TCRdb reprocessed the 5' RACE reads with MiXCR, giving one entry per CDR3 protein. The table lists around 520,000 distinct CDR3 sequences, about a quarter of them singletons. The same data also went into a second study, on T cells of mothers and their children.

Sample: blood. These receptors all stem from a boy between 2 and 10 years old in good health.

This clonotype was detected once. The chain recombines TRBV29-1 with TRBJ2-3; maybe TRBD2 (6 bases). Looked up from germline, CDR1 is SQVTM and CDR2 is ANQGSEA. Between the trimmed V and J ends, which lost 0 bases and 14 bases, there was a span of 12 bases. This CDR3 is 11 amino acids long. The CDR3 sequence: CSVEDQGLMYF. The CDR3 nucleotides are TGCAGCGTTGAAGATCAGGGACTTATGTATTTT.

The chain uses TRBV20-1 and TRBJ2-7; 10 bases fit TRBD1. Germline lookup yields CDR1 DFQATT and CDR2 SNEGSKA (reference sequence). CDR3 length: 14 residues. With V trimmed by 6 bases and J by 3 bases, 8 bases remained unmatched. CDR3 residues: CSATSGDRGYEQYF. Written as DNA, the CDR3 is TGCAGTGCCACCTCAGGGGACAGGGGCTACGAGCAGTACTTC.

A remark on this clonotype: This may come from a read error, since a much larger clone is one base off. This chain links TRBV6-8 with TRBJ1-2, with TRBD1 identical over 8 bases. In germline, CDR1 is MNHGY, CDR2 SAAAGT. This CDR3 region has 12 residues. Written as DNA, the CDR3 is TGTGCCAGCGGTTACGACAGGGGTGGCTACACCTTC. It encodes CASGYDRGGYTF.

This clonotype was counted once. The chain combines TRBV7-3 with TRBJ2-3; D remains ambiguous. V was shortened by 5 bases and J by 6 bases, with 18 bases between the two germline ends. This CDR3 has 15 residues. Germline CDR1 reads SGHTA; CDR2 reads FQGTGA. The CDR3 spells CASSPGAILEDTQYF. The CDR3 nucleotides read TGTGCCAGCAGCCCCGGTGCTATTCTTGAGGATACGCAGTATTTT.

The gene calls are TRBV9 and TRBJ1-4; 8 nucleotides agree with TRBD1. After removal of 4 bases from V and 5 bases from J, the junction contained 7 bases not matched to a gene. This CDR3 region has 15 residues. CDR1 and CDR2 (germline): SGDLS, YYNGEE. The CDR3, as DNA: TGTGCCAGCAGCCAAAGGGCAGGGGGCAATGAAAAACTGTTTTTT. This codes for CASSQRAGGNEKLFF. The full variable domain, with the rest looked up from reference TRBV9 and TRBJ1-4, is DSGVTQTPKHLITATGQRVTLRCSPRSGDLSVYWYQQSLDQGLQFLIQYYNGEERAKGNILERFSAQQFPDLHSELNLSSLELGDSALYFCASSQRAGGNEKLFFGSGTQLSVL.

A few counts support this clonotype. This chain joins TRBV5-1 and TRBJ2-3; tentative D call: TRBD1 (8 bases). This CDR3 has 15 amino acids. Germline V lookup: CDR1 SGHRS, CDR2 YFSETQ. V dropped 7 bases and J dropped 3 bases, with 18 bases sitting between them. The CDR3, as DNA: TGCGCCAGCCGTCGGACAGGGAGGGAAACAGATACGCAGTATTTT. It codes for CASRRTGRETDTQYF.

This clonotype was found a few times. V is TRBV6-2 or TRBV6-3 and J is TRBJ1-5; 7 nucleotides match TRBD1. The germline CDR1 and CDR2 sequences are MNHEY and SVGEGT. V was pared by 8 bases and J by 2 bases, with 12 bases of the junction left unmatched. The CDR3 loop spans 16 amino acids. The CDR3 DNA sequence: TGTGCCAGCTCAGGGGGGGAACGAGGGGGCAATCAGCCCCAGCATTTT. This gives the protein CASSGGERGGNQPQHF.

There are a few counts of this clonotype. The chain is built from TRBV18 and TRBJ1-5; D is uncertain. Looked up from germline, CDR1 is KGHSH and CDR2 is LQKENI. This CDR3 contains 15 residues. V lost 6 bases and J lost 0, with 12 bases in between. The chain's CDR3 is CASSPGPYSNQPQHF. CDR3 sequence (DNA): TGTGCCAGCTCCCCCGGCCCCTATAGCAATCAGCCCCAGCATTTT.

V is TRBV7-3 and J is TRBJ1-2; 8 positions agree with TRBD1. Germline trimming cut 6 bases from V and 0 bases from J; bases unmatched to any gene: 9. Germline-derived CDR1 and CDR2 are SGHTA and FQGTGA. This CDR3 has 16 amino acids. The CDR3 DNA sequence: TGTGCCAGCAGTCCTGCAGGGGGCCGCTCTAACTATGGCTACACCTTC. Its translation is CASSPAGGRSNYGYTF.

V and J are TRBV7-8 and TRBJ1-2, with D perhaps matching TRBD1 (6 bases). The germline V gene has CDR1 SGHVS and CDR2 FQNEAQ. V was shortened by 8 bases and J by 5 bases, with 15 bases between the two germline ends. The CDR3 covers 13 residues. The CDR3 region is CASGSQGGYGYTF. The CDR3 DNA follows: TGTGCCAGCGGCTCTCAAGGGGGATATGGCTACACCTTC.

The table lists this clonotype with a few counts. CDR3 residues: CATSRDHRGAYNEQFF. The CDR3 region has the DNA TGTGCCACCAGCAGAGATCACCGGGGGGCCTACAATGAGCAGTTCTTC. The chain has TRBV15 and TRBJ2-1, with 7 bases identical to TRBD2. The J segment lost 2 bases and the V segment lost 0 bases, leaving 4 bases of the junction unmatched. Germline V lookup: CDR1 LNHNV, CDR2 YYDKDF (reference sequence). The CDR3 has 16 amino acids.

The chain links TRBV20-1 to TRBJ1-3; D perhaps matches TRBD1 (5 bases). V lost 6 bases to trimming and J lost 8 bases, with 20 bases between them. CDR1 and CDR2 from the germline V gene are DFQATT and SNEGSKA (reference sequence). CDR3 size: 14 residues. The CDR3 region is CSAEARSRGDTIYF. Written as DNA, the CDR3 is TGCAGTGCCGAGGCCAGGAGTAGAGGGGACACCATATATTTT.

In this sample, this clonotype turned up a few times. The rearrangement joins TRBV27 to TRBJ2-3; 7 positions match TRBD2. The CDR3 length is 16 residues. CDR1 is MNHEY and CDR2 is SMNVEV in the germline V gene (reference sequence). Trimming took 2 bases from V and 2 from J; bases not matched to a gene: 7. CDR3 sequence: CASSLTWLAVTDTQYF. The CDR3 DNA follows: TGTGCCAGCAGTTTAACTTGGCTAGCGGTCACAGATACGCAGTATTTT.

V and J are TRBV7-2 and TRBJ2-5, with D unclear. CDR1 is SGHTA and CDR2 is FQGNSA in the germline V gene. Trimming took 2 bases from V and 2 from J, leaving 6 bases between them. The length of the CDR3 is 13 residues. DNA for the CDR3: TGTGCCAGCAGCTTACCTGCTCAAGAGACCCAGTACTTC. Protein product: CASSLPAQETQYF.

The V and J genes are TRBV29-1 and TRBJ2-2; D not certain. CDR1 is SQVTM and CDR2 is ANQGSEA in the germline V gene. The CDR3 runs to 12 residues. V was pared by 4 bases and J by 1 base, with 4 bases between. In DNA form, the CDR3 reads TGCAGCGTTGGGAGGAACACCGGGGAGCTGTTTTTT. Translating gives CSVGRNTGELFF.

This clonotype was observed a few times. The V call is TRBV6-5, the J call TRBJ2-1; tentative D call: TRBD2 (7 bases). V was clipped by 11 bases and J by 5 bases, with 22 bases between them. This CDR3 spans 15 amino acids. Germline-derived CDR1 and CDR2 are MNHEY and SVGAGI. The CDR3, as DNA: TGTGCCGCTACAAGTCGGGGGGACAATAACAATGAGCAGTTCTTC. This codes for CAATSRGDNNNEQFF.

In its sample, this clonotype was seen many times. The chain combines TRBV6-2 or TRBV6-3 with TRBJ2-7; no firm D call. The CDR3 spans 11 residues. Germline assignment: CDR1 MNHEY and CDR2 SVGEGT. Trimming cost V 0 bases and J 6 bases, with 3 bases left between them. The DNA of the CDR3 is TGTGCCAGCAGTTACTCGAGCGAGCAGTACTTC. This sequence encodes CASSYSSEQYF.

A few counts support this clonotype. V and J are TRBV5-8 and TRBJ2-5; 7 bases agree with TRBD1. This CDR3 spans 13 amino acids. The germline V gene encodes CDR1 SGHTS and CDR2 YDEGEE. J was trimmed by 3 bases and V by 7 bases; bases with no gene match: 6. CDR3 residues: CASEGDRKETQYF. In DNA form, the CDR3 reads TGTGCCAGCGAGGGGGACAGAAAAGAGACCCAGTACTTC.

The V call is TRBV11-2, the J call TRBJ2-5; no definite D call. V was trimmed by 5 bases and J by 4 bases, leaving 14 bases between them. CDR1 and CDR2 from the germline V gene are SGHAT and FQNNGV. There are 14 residues in the CDR3. CDR3 residues: CASSQPPNAETQYF. In DNA, the CDR3 is TGTGCCAGCAGCCAGCCCCCGAACGCAGAGACCCAGTACTTC.

This clonotype was detected only a few times. V and J are TRBV12-3 or TRBV12-4 and TRBJ2-7; 9 nucleotides align to TRBD1. Germline trimming cut 5 bases from V and 1 base from J; bases unmatched to any gene: 6. The length of the CDR3 is 15 residues. CDR3 loop: CASSTGTGWSYEQYF. Here the CDR3 DNA reads TGTGCCAGCAGTACGGGGACAGGGTGGTCCTACGAGCAGTACTTC.

A few counts support this clonotype. The chain employs TRBV15 and TRBJ2-7; D may correspond to TRBD1 or TRBD2 (5 bases each). V shed 8 bases and J shed 4 bases, with 15 bases lying between them. The CDR3 has 13 residues. Germline assignment: CDR1 LNHNV and CDR2 YYDKDF (reference sequence). CDR3 in amino acids: CATARDGRYEQYF. The CDR3 DNA reads as TGTGCCACCGCGAGGGACGGCCGGTACGAGCAGTACTTC.

Concerning this clonotype: A much larger clone lies one base from this, so it may be a read error. This rearrangement joins TRBV2 to TRBJ1-1; D remains ambiguous. Trimming took off 0 bases at V and 6 bases at J, with 8 bases between the two ends. The germline gives CDR1 SNHLY, CDR2 FYNNEI. This CDR3 region has 13 residues. The CDR3 sequence is CASSEALNPEAFF. The CDR3, as DNA: TGTGCCAGCAGTGAAGCGCTTAACCCTGAAGCTTTCTTT.

This chain connects TRBV9 to TRBJ1-3; TRBD1 matches 7 bases. This CDR3 is 15 amino acids long. J lost 0 bases, V lost 6 bases, and 6 bases had no gene match. The germline CDR1 and CDR2 sequences are SGDLS and YYNGEE. Here the CDR3 reads CASTRDSYSGNTIYF. For the CDR3, the DNA is TGTGCCAGCACCAGGGACAGCTACTCTGGAAACACCATATATTTT.

This clonotype occurred a few times. This rearrangement joins TRBV20-1 to TRBJ2-2; perhaps TRBD2 as D (7 bases). Trimming cost V 4 bases and J 7 bases, with 13 bases left between them. This CDR3 is built from 13 residues. Germline CDR1 DFQATT, CDR2 SNEGSKA (reference sequence). The CDR3 loop is CSAKGGAIGELFF. CDR3 in DNA: TGCAGTGCTAAGGGGGGGGCAATCGGGGAGCTGTTTTTT.

This chain connects TRBV2 to TRBJ2-7; TRBD2 aligns across 10 bases. The CDR3 is 16 amino acids. J was trimmed by 2 bases and V by 6 bases; bases with no gene match: 10. Per germline, CDR1 SNHLY and CDR2 FYNNEI. The CDR3 is CASRIGPSGGAYEQYF. The DNA for the CDR3 is TGTGCCAGCAGAATCGGGCCTAGCGGGGGAGCCTACGAGCAGTACTTC. Variable domain in full (rest from reference TRBV2 and TRBJ2-7): EPEVTQTPSHQVTQMGQEVILRCVPISNHLYFYWYRQILGQKVEFLVSFYNNEISEKSEIFDDQFSVERPDGSNFTLKIRSTKLEDSAMYFCASRIGPSGGAYEQYFGPGTRLTVT.

A few counts support this clonotype. The chain employs TRBV9 and TRBJ2-7; no reliable D call. The tail of the sequence fits TRBJ2-5 better, so the J call may be wrong. CDR1 is SGDLS and CDR2 is YYNGEE in the germline V gene. CDR3 size: 14 residues. The CDR3 region is CASSVEYFPETQYF. CDR3 DNA: TGTGCCAGCAGCGTAGAGTACTTCCCGGAGACCCAGTACTTC.

This sequence joins TRBV3-1 and TRBJ2-5; D ambiguous. This CDR3 contains 13 residues. Germline V gene data show CDR1 as LGHDT and CDR2 as YNNKEL (reference sequence). Trimming removed 0 bases from V and 9 bases from J, with 11 bases in between. For the CDR3, the DNA is TGTGCCAGCAGCCAAGAGTGGGTGAGGCCCCAGTACTTC. Translated: CASSQEWVRPQYF.